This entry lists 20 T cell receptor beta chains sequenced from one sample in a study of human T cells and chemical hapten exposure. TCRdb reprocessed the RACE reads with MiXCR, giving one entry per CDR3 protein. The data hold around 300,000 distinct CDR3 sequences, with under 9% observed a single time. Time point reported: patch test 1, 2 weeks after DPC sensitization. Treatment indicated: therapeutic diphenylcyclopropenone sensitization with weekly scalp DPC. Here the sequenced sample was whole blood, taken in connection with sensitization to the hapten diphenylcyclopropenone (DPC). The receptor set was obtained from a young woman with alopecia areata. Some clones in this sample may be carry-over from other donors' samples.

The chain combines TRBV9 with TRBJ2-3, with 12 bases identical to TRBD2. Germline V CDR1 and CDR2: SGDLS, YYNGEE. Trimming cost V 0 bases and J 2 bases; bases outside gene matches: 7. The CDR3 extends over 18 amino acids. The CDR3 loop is CASSVVASGGAITDTQYF. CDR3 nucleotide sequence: TGTGCCAGCAGCGTAGTGGCTAGCGGGGGGGCCATCACAGATACGCAGTATTTT.

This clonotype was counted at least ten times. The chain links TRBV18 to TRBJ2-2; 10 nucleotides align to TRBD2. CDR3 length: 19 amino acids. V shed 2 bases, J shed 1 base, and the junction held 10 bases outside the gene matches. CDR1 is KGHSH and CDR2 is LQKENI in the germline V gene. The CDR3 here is CASSPNLLAGDQNTGELFF. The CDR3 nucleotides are TGTGCCAGCTCACCAAATCTGCTAGCGGGGGACCAGAACACCGGGGAGCTGTTTTTT.

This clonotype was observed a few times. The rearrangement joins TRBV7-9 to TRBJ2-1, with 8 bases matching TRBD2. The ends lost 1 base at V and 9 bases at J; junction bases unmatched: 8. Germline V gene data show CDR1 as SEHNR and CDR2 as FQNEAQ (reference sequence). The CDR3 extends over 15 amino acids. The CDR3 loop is CASSLEGGGGPEQFF. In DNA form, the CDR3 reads TGTGCCAGCAGCTTAGAGGGCGGCGGGGGGCCTGAGCAGTTCTTC.

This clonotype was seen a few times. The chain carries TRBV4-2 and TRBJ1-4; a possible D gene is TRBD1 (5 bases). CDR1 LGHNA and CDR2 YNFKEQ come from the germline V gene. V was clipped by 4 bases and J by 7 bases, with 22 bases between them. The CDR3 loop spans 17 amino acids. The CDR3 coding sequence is TGTGCCAGCAGCCCTTACACTATCCAGGGAGGTGGTGAAAAACTGTTTTTT. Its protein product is CASSPYTIQGGGEKLFF.

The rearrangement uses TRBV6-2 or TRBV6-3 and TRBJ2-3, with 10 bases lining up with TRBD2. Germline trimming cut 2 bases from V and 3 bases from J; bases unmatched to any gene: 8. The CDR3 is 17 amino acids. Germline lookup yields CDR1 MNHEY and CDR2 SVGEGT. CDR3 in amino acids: CASSYTLLAGPTDTQYF. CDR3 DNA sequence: TGTGCCAGCAGTTACACCCTACTAGCGGGACCTACAGATACGCAGTATTTT.

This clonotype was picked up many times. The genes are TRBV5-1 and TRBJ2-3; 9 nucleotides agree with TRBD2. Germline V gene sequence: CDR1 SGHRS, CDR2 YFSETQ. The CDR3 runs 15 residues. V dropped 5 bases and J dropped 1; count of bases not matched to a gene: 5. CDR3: CASSPASGGTDTQYF. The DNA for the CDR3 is TGCGCCAGCAGTCCCGCTAGCGGGGGCACAGATACGCAGTATTTT. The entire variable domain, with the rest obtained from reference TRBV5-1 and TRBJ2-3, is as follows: KAGVTQTPRYLIKTRGQQVTLSCSPISGHRSVSWYQQTPGQGLQFLFEYFSETQRNKGNFPGRFSGRQFSNSRSEMNVSTLELGDSALYLCASSPASGGTDTQYFGPGTRLTVL.

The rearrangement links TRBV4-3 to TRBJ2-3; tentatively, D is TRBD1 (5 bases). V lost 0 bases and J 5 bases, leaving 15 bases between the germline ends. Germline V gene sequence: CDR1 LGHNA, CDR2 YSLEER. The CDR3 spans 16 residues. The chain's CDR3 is CASSQEPDTLGDTQYF. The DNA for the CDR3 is TGCGCCAGCAGCCAAGAACCGGACACGCTGGGAGATACGCAGTATTTT.

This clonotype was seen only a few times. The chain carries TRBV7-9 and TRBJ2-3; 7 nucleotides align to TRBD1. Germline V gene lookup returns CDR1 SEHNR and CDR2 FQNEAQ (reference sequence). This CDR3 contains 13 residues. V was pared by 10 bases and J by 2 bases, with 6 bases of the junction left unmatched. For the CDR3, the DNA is TGTGCCACCGGGACAGCCGACACAGATACGCAGTATTTT. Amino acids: CATGTADTDTQYF.

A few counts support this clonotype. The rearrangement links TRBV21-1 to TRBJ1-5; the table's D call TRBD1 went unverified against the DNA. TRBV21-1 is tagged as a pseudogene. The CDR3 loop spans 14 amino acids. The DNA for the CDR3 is TGTGCCACCTATTCGGGACAGTCCAATCAGCCCCAGCATTTT. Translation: CATYSGQSNQPQHF.

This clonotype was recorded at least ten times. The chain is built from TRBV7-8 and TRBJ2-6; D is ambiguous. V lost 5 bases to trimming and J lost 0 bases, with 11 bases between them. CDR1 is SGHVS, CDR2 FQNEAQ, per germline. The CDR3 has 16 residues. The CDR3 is CASSQPFSSGANVLTF. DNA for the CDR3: TGTGCCAGCAGCCAGCCGTTCAGCTCTGGGGCCAACGTCCTGACTTTC.

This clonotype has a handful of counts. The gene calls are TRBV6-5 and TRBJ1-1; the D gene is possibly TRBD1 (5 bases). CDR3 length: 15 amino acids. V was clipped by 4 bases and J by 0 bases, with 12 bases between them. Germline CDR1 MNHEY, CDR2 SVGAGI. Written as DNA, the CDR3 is TGTGCCAGCAGTTCCCCCAGGGCGTTGAACACTGAAGCTTTCTTT. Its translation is CASSSPRALNTEAFF.

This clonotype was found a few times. The CDR3 DNA follows: TGTGCTTATTCCCCAGATACGCAGTATTTT. This encodes CAYSPDTQYF. J is TRBJ2-3 and V is TRBV2; the D is unclear. The CDR3 loop spans 10 amino acids. Looked up from germline, CDR1 is SNHLY and CDR2 is FYNNEI.

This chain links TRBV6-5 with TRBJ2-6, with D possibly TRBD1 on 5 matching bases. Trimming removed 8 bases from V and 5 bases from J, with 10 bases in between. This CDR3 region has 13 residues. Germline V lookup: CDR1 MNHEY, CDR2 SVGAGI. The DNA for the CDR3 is TGTGCCAGCTCTGCAGGGAGGGCCAACGTCCTGACTTTC. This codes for CASSAGRANVLTF.

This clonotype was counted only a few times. In DNA, the CDR3 is TGTGCCAGCAGCACAGACACTCTATCCCCTGAAGCTTTCTTT. Its protein is CASSTDTLSPEAFF. This sequence joins TRBV7-2 and TRBJ1-1; D is undetermined. Germline CDR1 is SGHTA and CDR2 is FQGNSA. The CDR3 is made up of 14 amino acids. V shed 5 bases and J shed 6 bases, with 16 bases lying between them.

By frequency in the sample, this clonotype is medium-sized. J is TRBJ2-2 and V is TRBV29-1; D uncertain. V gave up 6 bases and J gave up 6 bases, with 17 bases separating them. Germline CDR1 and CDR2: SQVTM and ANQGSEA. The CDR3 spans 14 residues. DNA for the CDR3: TGCAGCGTAAAAGACCCGAAAGGGCCCGGGGAGCTGTTTTTT. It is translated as CSVKDPKGPGELFF.

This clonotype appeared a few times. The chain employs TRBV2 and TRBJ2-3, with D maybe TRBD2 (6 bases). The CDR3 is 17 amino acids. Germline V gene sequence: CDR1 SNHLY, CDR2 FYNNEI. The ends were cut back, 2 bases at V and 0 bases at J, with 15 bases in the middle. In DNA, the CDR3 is TGTGCCAGCAGTGAATTTAACGGGGGAGTTAGCACAGATACGCAGTATTTT. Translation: CASSEFNGGVSTDTQYF.

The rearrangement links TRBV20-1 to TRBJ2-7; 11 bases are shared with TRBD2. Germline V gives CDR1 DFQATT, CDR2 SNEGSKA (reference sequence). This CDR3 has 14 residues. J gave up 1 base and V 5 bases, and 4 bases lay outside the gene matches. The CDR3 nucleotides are TGCAGTGCTCAGCTAGCGGGGGGATCCTACGAGCAGTACTTC. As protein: CSAQLAGGSYEQYF.

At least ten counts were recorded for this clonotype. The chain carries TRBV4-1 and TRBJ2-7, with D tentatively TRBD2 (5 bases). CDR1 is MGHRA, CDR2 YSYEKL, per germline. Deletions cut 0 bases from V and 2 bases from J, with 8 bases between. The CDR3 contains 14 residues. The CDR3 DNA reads TGCGCCAGCAGCCAAGATCCGGGAACCTACGAGCAGTACTTC. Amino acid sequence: CASSQDPGTYEQYF.

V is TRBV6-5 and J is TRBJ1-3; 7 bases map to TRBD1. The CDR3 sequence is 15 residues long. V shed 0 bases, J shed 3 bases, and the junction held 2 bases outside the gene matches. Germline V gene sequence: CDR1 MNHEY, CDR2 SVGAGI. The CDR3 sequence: CASSYSGGGGNTIYF. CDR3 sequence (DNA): TGTGCCAGCAGTTACTCAGGGGGCGGTGGAAACACCATATATTTT.

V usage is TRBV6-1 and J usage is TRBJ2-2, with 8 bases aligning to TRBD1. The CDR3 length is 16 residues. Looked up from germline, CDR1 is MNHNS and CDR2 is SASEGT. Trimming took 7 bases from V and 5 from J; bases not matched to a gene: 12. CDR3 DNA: TGTGCCAGCAATCGACCAGGGGGCTTAAAGACCGGGGAGCTGTTTTTT. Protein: CASNRPGGLKTGELFF.